This note documents a single TCR beta chain sequence. The antigen it recognizes is unknown. No quality values exist for individual bases; no much larger clone is one base distant. Sample time point, as interpreted from the label and publication: about eleven months on ibrutinib. For TCR beta library preparation, approximately 2 micrograms of genomic DNA were extracted from the cryopreserved PBMCs. Longitudinal blood samples from CLL patients receiving ibrutinib monotherapy were subjected to high-throughput TCR beta sequencing. The patients were enrolled in a single-center, open-label phase 2 trial of ibrutinib monotherapy. From the cysteine through the phenylalanine, the CDR3 covers 15 amino acids. Only the CDR3 DNA stays, 45 bases, in frame from base 1. Compared with germline, V lacks 6 bases and J lacks 1 base; bases without a gene match: 7. The germline V gene (reference sequence) yields WNHNN for CDR1 and SYGVQD for CDR2.

On a MiSeq, deep resolution sequencing aimed for a depth between 1 in 1 million and 1 in 200,000 T cells, with each clonotype covered around 10x on average. TCR beta libraries were generated with the immunoSEQ hsTCRB Kit. The source study handled its data this way. The data were analyzed with ImmunoSEQ Analyzer and ImmunoSEQ Data Assistant, and V, D and J gene assignments followed IMGT definitions. Clonality was computed as one minus normalized Shannon entropy of productive rearrangement frequencies, ranging from 0 to 1. Public clonotype analysis was restricted to overrepresented clonotypes comprising at least 0.05% of each patient's repertoire. About a dozen repertoires from age-matched healthy donors, obtained from immuneACCESS, served as clonality controls. Not all clones reach the TCRdb copy of this immuneACCESS table, which keeps in-frame sequences only. Checked studies attribute under half of the gap to unresolved V genes and leave the rest unexplained. For V, J and clone size, that table is used; D and trimming come from the DNA. In this sample the table shows 45,000 to 50,000 clones, roughly 50% of which occur a single time. Of the sample, about 31% is held by the ten largest clones.

This entry belongs to a study of cytotoxic CD8 clonotypes in ibrutinib-treated CLL (dated by TCRdb to the early 2020s). Study-level background: The cohort had about ten relapsed/refractory and more than 14 treatment-naive patients; 17 were IGHV unmutated. Responses were partial in approximately 24 patients and complete in 2; after median about 68 months follow-up, roughly 14 stayed in remission and roughly twelve progressed. Samples at response were collected after a median of around twelve months of treatment, with a range of roughly 6 to 40 months. On average, each sample yielded roughly 260,000 productive templates and 94,082 productive rearrangements. Of the approximately 94 people in the trial, 25 to 30 had longitudinal samples available. Cryopreserved peripheral blood mononuclear cells were obtained before treatment, at response, and at either sustained remission or disease progression. All remission and progressive disease samples were collected while patients were still receiving ibrutinib.

Here is what the overall study found, with its caveats: Public clonotypes were rare and either shrank or stayed stable during treatment, and the rise in clonality at ibrutinib response reflected expansion of private clonotypes. Baseline clonality was found to be higher than that of age-matched healthy donors and was strongly correlated with circulating CD8+ T-cell counts. Clonality rose at ibrutinib response, remained stable during sustained remission, and dropped back toward baseline at progression. Lymph node repertoires were not examined, and the timing of sampling was not matched between patients in sustained remission and those whose disease progressed.

The sample was PBMCs, taken after 12 months of ibrutinib treatment. This TCR derives from a human donor with chronic lymphocytic leukemia. The rearrangement combines TRBV10-1 with TRBJ2-3; 7 bases in between match TRBD1. Here is the DNA: TGCGCCAGCAGGGCTGGGACAGCCCGCACAGATACGCAGTATTTT. Its translation is CASRAGTARTDTQYF.